Listed below are T cell receptor beta chains from one sample, sequenced in a study of personalized T cell therapy for brain tumors. Which antigens these TCRs recognize remains unknown. The assay was immunoSEQ multiplex PCR, and TCRdb's table has in-frame clones only and misses some. The data hold about 1,800 clones, with under 25% observed a single time. Sequencing was carried out using a T cell product expanded with peptides in culture. The source of these receptors is a human donor with medulloblastoma. CDR3s include the opening cysteine and the closing phenylalanine or tryptophan. The D gene is left open where the match is weak. A row's size may be missing; if present it is once, few, many or a size class.

D gene	clone size	V gene	J gene	CDR3 protein	CDR3 DNA
-	once	TRBV9	TRBJ2-2	CASSVDLASTGELFF	TGTGCCAGCAGCGTAGATCTAGCGTCCACCGGGGAGCTGTTTTTT
-	few	TRBV13	TRBJ2-7	CASSPRGVENF	TGTGCCAGCAGCCCCCGGGGAGTTGAGAACTTC
-	few	TRBV28	TRBJ2-6	CACCFVGRGANVLTF	TGTGCCTGCTGTTTTGTTGGGAGGGGGGCCAACGTCCTGACTTTC
-	few	TRBV29-1	TRBJ2-7	CSVAVGQAAYEQYF	TGCAGCGTTGCTGTTGGGCAGGCAGCCTACGAGCAGTACTTC
-	few	TRBV5-1	TRBJ1-4	CASSRTPSRANEKLFF	TGCGCCAGCAGCCGCACGCCATCTAGGGCTAATGAAAAACTGTTTTTT
-	many	TRBV7-8	TRBJ2-2	CASSQRTQNTGELFF	TGTGCCAGCAGCCAACGGACGCAGAACACCGGGGAGCTGTTTTTT
-	-	TRBV9	TRBJ2-2	CASSVVGGAPGSCFF	-
-	-	TRBV3-1/TRBV3-2	TRBJ2-3	CASSQEWSPSTDTQYF	TGTGCCAGCAGCCAAGAATGGAGTCCTAGCACAGATACGCAGTATTTT
TRBD1	many	TRBV11-1	TRBJ2-5	CASSRAPGQDMETQYF	TGTGCCAGCAGCCGGGCCCCGGGACAGGATATGGAGACCCAGTACTTC
TRBD2	many	TRBV5-1	TRBJ2-7	CASSPPLAGVSYEQYF	TGCGCCAGCAGCCCGCCGCTAGCGGGGGTCTCCTACGAGCAGTACTTC
-	many	TRBV7-8	TRBJ2-7	CASSPRSGVAYEQYF	TGTGCCAGCAGCCCCCGTAGCGGTGTCGCCTACGAGCAGTACTTC
TRBD1	few	TRBV7-3	TRBJ2-7	CASSLNPGGEQYF	TGTGCCAGCAGCTTAAATCCAGGGGGCGAGCAGTACTTC